This T cell receptor (beta chain) appears in the sequencing data of a study of T cells after yellow fever vaccination. Study at large: Some fractions had low cell numbers, and these were prepared with SMART-Seq v4 Ultra Low Input. Notes on the study in general: One caveat is that FACS-sorted repertoires could contain abundant clonotypes contaminating from the bulk population. Overlap between CD4 and CD8 compartments was detected for a small share of clonotypes.

This clonotype was observed a handful of times. Its specificity is unknown. MiXCR, run by TCRdb on the 5' RACE reads, gives a single entry per CDR3 protein. The sample carries around 230,000 distinct CDR3 sequences, approximately 6.3% recorded once. Germline V gene lookup returns CDR1 LGHNA and CDR2 YNFKEQ. This CDR3 comprises 15 residues. Trimming stripped 2 bases from V and 0 bases from J, with 5 bases between. The clonotype originates from a man between 25 and 39 years old who received the YFV17D yellow fever vaccine. The chain has TRBV4-2 and TRBJ2-6; D not resolved. Source: CD4+ T cells sorted from PBMCs, taken on the day of the yellow fever booster vaccination. CDR3 protein: CASSQLGSGANVLTF. The CDR3 DNA follows: TGTGCCAGCAGCCAACTGGGCTCTGGGGCCAACGTCCTGACTTTC.